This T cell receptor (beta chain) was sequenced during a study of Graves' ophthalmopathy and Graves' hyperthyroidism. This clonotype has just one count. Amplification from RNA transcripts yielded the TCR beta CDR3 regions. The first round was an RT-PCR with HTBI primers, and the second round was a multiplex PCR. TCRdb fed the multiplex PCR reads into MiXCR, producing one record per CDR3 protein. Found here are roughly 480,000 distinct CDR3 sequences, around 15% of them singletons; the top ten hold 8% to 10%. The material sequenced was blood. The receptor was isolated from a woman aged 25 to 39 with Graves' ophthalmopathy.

CDR3 loop: CASSERDPYGYGYTF. The CDR3 DNA is TGTGCCAGCAGTGAACGGGACCCATACGGATATGGCTACACCTTC. The rearrangement joins TRBV12-3 or TRBV12-4 to TRBJ1-2, with D perhaps matching TRBD1 (5 bases). The CDR3 is 15 residues long. The V end lost 5 bases, the J end lost 5 bases, and 18 bases lay between the germline ends.